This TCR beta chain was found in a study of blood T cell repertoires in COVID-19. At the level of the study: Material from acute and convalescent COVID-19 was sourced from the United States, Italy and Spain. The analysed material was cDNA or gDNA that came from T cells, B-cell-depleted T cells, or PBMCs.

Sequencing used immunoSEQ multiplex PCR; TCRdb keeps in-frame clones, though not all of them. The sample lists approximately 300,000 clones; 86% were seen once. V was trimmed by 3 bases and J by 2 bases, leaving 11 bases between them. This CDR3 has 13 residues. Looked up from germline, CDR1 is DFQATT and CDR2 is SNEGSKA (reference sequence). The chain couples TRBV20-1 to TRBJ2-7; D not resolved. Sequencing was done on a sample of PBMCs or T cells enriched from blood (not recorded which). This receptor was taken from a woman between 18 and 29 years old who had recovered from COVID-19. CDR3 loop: CSASAASTYEQYF. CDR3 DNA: TGCAGTGCTAGTGCTGCGTCTACCTACGAGCAGTACTTC.